The sequence of this TCR beta chain was determined in a study of T cell responses to AZD1222 COVID-19 vaccine. Investigators merged groups given second doses at roughly 4 or roughly 12 weeks. Study-level points and caveats: Repertoires in all cases were sampled only once the peak T cell response had passed. Recipients of two AZD1222 doses showed rising Spike-specific TCR breadth and depth. Mostly white British, mostly female donors; authors suggested clonal diversity may be underestimated.

TCRdb keeps only in-frame clones here, not all; method: immunoSEQ multiplex PCR. The table shows around 44,000 clones, with just over 85% occurring only once. On this clone: Its target is not known.

CDR1 and CDR2 (germline): SGDLS, YYNGEE. V lost 3 bases and J 4 bases, leaving 11 bases between the germline ends. The CDR3 totals 14 residues. Source: peripheral blood, taken 28 days after the second AZD1222 dose. The clonotype was recovered from an adult who received the AZD1222 COVID-19 vaccine. This chain connects TRBV9 to TRBJ2-1; weak D call: TRBD1 (7 bases). Here the CDR3 reads CASSAQGTYNEQFF. The CDR3, as DNA: TGTGCCAGCAGCGCACAGGGGACTTACAATGAGCAGTTCTTC.